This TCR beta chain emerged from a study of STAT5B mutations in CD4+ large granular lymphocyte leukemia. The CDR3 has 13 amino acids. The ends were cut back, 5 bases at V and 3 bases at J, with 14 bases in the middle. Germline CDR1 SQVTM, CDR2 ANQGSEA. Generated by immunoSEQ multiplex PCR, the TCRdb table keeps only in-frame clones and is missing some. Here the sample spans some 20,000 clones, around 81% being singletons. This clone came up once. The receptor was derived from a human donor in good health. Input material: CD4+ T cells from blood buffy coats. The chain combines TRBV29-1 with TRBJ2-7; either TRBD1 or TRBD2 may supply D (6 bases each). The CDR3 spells CSVLGRGGYEQYF. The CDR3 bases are TGCAGCGTTTTGGGCAGGGGAGGCTACGAGCAGTACTTC.